One TCR beta chain is described in this entry. The data derive from a study of T cells in Graves' hyperthyroidism and ophthalmopathy. CDR3 length: 14 amino acids. The V gene's germline CDR1 is ENHRY and CDR2 SYGVKD. V was pared by 10 bases and J by 7 bases, with 19 bases between. Amplified TCR beta CDR3 regions came from RNA transcripts. Primed by the HTBI set, a first-round RT-PCR was run on the TCR CDR3. In TCRdb, the multiplex PCR reads were re-called with MiXCR into one record per CDR3 protein. The sample contains about 840,000 distinct CDR3 sequences, roughly 40% of which appear only once. The gene calls are TRBV10-3 and TRBJ1-4, with D possibly being TRBD1 (6 bases). The origin of this receptor is a man aged 18 to 30 with Graves' hyperthyroidism. The sample taken for sequencing was blood. In DNA, the CDR3 is TGTGCCAGCAGGGCGGACAGCTTGAGTGAAAAACTGTTTTTT. It codes for CASRADSLSEKLFF.